This record concerns one T cell receptor (beta chain) sequence. What it binds is unknown. The data belong to a study of T cell responses to AZD1222 COVID-19 vaccine. Across the whole study: Some second doses came at about 4 weeks and others at about 12 weeks; these were pooled. Findings and limits, study-wide: Only five or six people who got AZD1222 tested seropositive at baseline. Epitopes outside B.1.351 and B.1.1.7 mutated regions reportedly drew nearly half of spike TCRs.

The germline V gene encodes CDR1 LNHNV and CDR2 YYDKDF (reference sequence). V shed 0 bases and J shed 5 bases, with 9 bases lying between them. This CDR3 is 14 amino acids long. Here immunoSEQ multiplex PCR was the method, and the copy in TCRdb shows in-frame clones only, minus some. The table includes some 140,000 clones, more than 90% detected once. The chain couples TRBV15 to TRBJ2-3; the D gene is possibly TRBD2 (5 bases). This TCR came from an adult in good health. Sample: peripheral blood, taken on day 0 of AZD1222 vaccination. CDR3 protein: CATSRDLGGDTQYF. The CDR3 DNA follows: TGTGCCACCAGCAGAGATCTTGGAGGAGATACGCAGTATTTT.